The rows below give T cell receptor beta chains drawn from one sample of a study of blood T cell repertoires in COVID-19. Libraries were prepared by immunoSEQ multiplex PCR; TCRdb keeps only in-frame clonotypes and omits some of them. In the table there are 380,000 or so clones, 70% to 90% of which are singletons. The sequencing sample was made of peripheral blood. The receptors derive from a woman aged 55 to 70 with COVID-19, enrolled during active disease. Both conserved end residues are part of each CDR3. A D gene is named only where the DNA matches it firmly. Size is stated for part of the rows, as once, few or many counts, or as a class when the clone is expanded.

j_gene,abundance,v_gene,d_gene,CDR3nt,CDR3aa
TRBJ1-1,-,TRBV6-5,-,TGTGCCAGCAGTTACTCGAACCTGGGGGGCACTGAAGCTTTCTTT,CASSYSNLGGTEAFF
TRBJ1-2,-,TRBV4-1,-,TGCGCCAGCAGCCAAGGGGTCATACAGGGACACTATGGCTACACCTTC,CASSQGVIQGHYGYTF
TRBJ2-2,-,TRBV5-1,-,TGCGCCAGCAGCGTGACCGGGATACACACCGGGGAGCTGTTTTTT,CASSVTGIHTGELFF
TRBJ1-2,-,TRBV4-1,-,TGCGCCAGCAGCCAACTACCGGGAGCTAACTATGGCTACACCTTC,CASSQLPGANYGYTF
TRBJ1-3,-,TRBV5-1,TRBD1,TGCGCCAGCAGCTTGGTTGGCAGGGGGTATGGAAACACCATATATTTT,CASSLVGRGYGNTIYF
TRBJ2-3,once,TRBV6-5,-,TGTGCCAGCAGAGGACAGCCTAGCACAGATACGCAGTATTTT,CASRGQPSTDTQYF
TRBJ2-2,-,TRBV30,-,TGTGCCTGGATGGGAGTATACACCGGGGAGCTGTTTTTT,CAWMGVYTGELFF
TRBJ2-1,-,TRBV6-5,TRBD2,TGTGCCAGCACGTGGCGGGGGGACAATGAGCAGTTCTTC,CASTWRGDNEQFF
TRBJ2-5,once,TRBV7-2,TRBD1,TGTGCCAGCAGCCCCGGACAGGGGAGGGAGACCCAGTACTTC,CASSPGQGRETQYF
TRBJ2-3,-,TRBV5-8,TRBD2,TGTGCCAGCAGCGGTATACTAGGGCGGGGGACCACAGATACGCAGTATTTT,CASSGILGRGTTDTQYF
TRBJ2-5,-,TRBV10-3,TRBD2,TGTGCCATCCGGCGGGGGGCAGACCAAGAGACCCAGTACTTC,CAIRRGADQETQYF
TRBJ1-2,once,TRBV10-3,-,TGTGCCACCCTTGAGGGATCCCGGCCTGGCTACACCTTC,CATLEGSRPGYTF
TRBJ2-7,-,TRBV5-5,-,TGTGCCAGCAGCTTGGCGGTGAGCTCCTACGAGCAGTACTTC,CASSLAVSSYEQYF
TRBJ1-4,-,TRBV3-1/TRBV3-2,TRBD1,TGTGCCAGCAGCCGCACACCGGGACAGGGTGAAGAAAAACTGTTTTTT,CASSRTPGQGEEKLFF
TRBJ2-7,-,TRBV5-1,-,TGCGCCAGCAGCTGGGGCCCTAACGAGCAGTACTTC,CASSWGPNEQYF
TRBJ2-7,-,TRBV27,TRBD1,TGTGCCAGCAGTTTGACAGGGGGCCTTACCTACGAGCAGTACTTC,CASSLTGGLTYEQYF
TRBJ1-2,-,TRBV25-1,TRBD1,TGTGCCAGCAGCAGGGGGCTTGGTGGCTACACCTTC,CASSRGLGGYTF
TRBJ1-2,-,TRBV15,TRBD1,TGTGCCACCAGCGGACAGGGGGCGCGGTATGGCTACACCTTC,CATSGQGARYGYTF
TRBJ2-7,-,TRBV29-1,TRBD1,TGCAGCGCCCAACAGGGGGAAATGTACGAGCAGTACTTC,CSAQQGEMYEQYF
TRBJ1-5,-,TRBV25-1,-,TGTGCCAGCAGCCCCCCCAGTAGCAATCAGCCCCAGCATTTT,CASSPPSSNQPQHF
TRBJ1-5,-,TRBV5-6,-,TGTGCCAGCAGCTTCCAATTTGGAGTCCCCGGTCAGCCCCAGCATTTT,CASSFQFGVPGQPQHF
TRBJ2-4,-,TRBV12-5,-,TGTGCTAGTGGTTTGGTACTAGGGTATGCCAAAAACATTCAGTACTTC,CASGLVLGYAKNIQYF
TRBJ1-2,-,TRBV5-6,TRBD1,TGTGCCAGCAGCCTGGGACAGGGTGGCTACACCTTC,CASSLGQGGYTF
TRBJ2-5,-,TRBV6-6,-,TGTGCCACCCGCAGGGGCGGGGAGACCCAGTACTTC,CATRRGGETQYF
TRBJ1-5,-,TRBV5-1,-,TGCGCCAGCAGCTTGGCACCCTCGGGATTGGCGGGCAATCAGCCCCAGCATTTT,CASSLAPSGLAGNQPQHF
TRBJ2-3,-,TRBV7-2,TRBD2,TGTGCCAGCAGCTTAGATTATAGCGGGGATACGCAGTATTTT,CASSLDYSGDTQYF
TRBJ1-2,once,TRBV7-2,TRBD1,TGTGCCAGCAGCGAGGACAGGGGGTATGGCTACACCTTC,CASSEDRGYGYTF
TRBJ2-7,-,TRBV13,-,TGTGCCAGCAGCTCCTCTGACTTTGCCTACGAGCAGTACTTC,CASSSSDFAYEQYF
TRBJ1-1,-,TRBV19,-,TGTGCCAGTAGTACCGGACACCTTATCTTTATGAACACTGAAGCTTTCTTT,CASSTGHLIFMNTEAFF
TRBJ2-7,-,TRBV4-1,TRBD2,TGCGCCAGCAGCCACCCGGGGGGGGGCAACTCCTACGAGCAGTACTTC,CASSHPGGGNSYEQYF
TRBJ2-1,-,TRBV11-3,TRBD2,TGTGCCAGCAGCTTAGGCGGGGGGGACAATGAGCAGTTCTTC,CASSLGGGDNEQFF
TRBJ2-5,-,TRBV11-3,TRBD2,TGTGCCAGCAGGGTGAGCGGGGGGGAGACCCAGTACTTC,CASRVSGGETQYF
TRBJ1-3,-,TRBV5-4,TRBD1,TGTGCCAGCAGCCCGGGACAGGATTTTGGAAACACCATATATTTT,CASSPGQDFGNTIYF
TRBJ2-6,-,TRBV2,TRBD1,TGTGCCGGAACTTCGGGACAGGGACTCTCTGGGGCCAACGTCCTGACTTTC,CAGTSGQGLSGANVLTF
TRBJ1-1,-,TRBV2,TRBD1,TGTGCCAGCAGTGTCCGCCGGGACAGGGTATCCACTGAAGCTTTCTTT,CASSVRRDRVSTEAFF
TRBJ1-5,once,TRBV7-8,-,TGTGCCAGCAGCTTATTTACACAGGGCTTGAATCAGCCCCAGCATTTT,CASSLFTQGLNQPQHF
TRBJ2-3,once,TRBV10-3,TRBD2,TGTGCCATCAGAGATCCGGGACTAGCGGGGGCCACAGATACGCAGTATTTT,CAIRDPGLAGATDTQYF
TRBJ1-6,-,TRBV19,-,TGTGCCAGTAGTATAGATATAGCCTCACCCCTCCACTTT,CASSIDIASPLHF
TRBJ1-1,-,TRBV20-1,-,TGCAGTGCTAGTGGGGCAGTACCTATGAACACTGAAGCTTTCTTT,CSASGAVPMNTEAFF
TRBJ1-3,once,TRBV27,-,TGTGCCAGCAGGGTCACAGGGACTGGAAACACCATATATTTT,CASRVTGTGNTIYF
TRBJ2-3,-,TRBV6-5,-,TGTGCCAGCAGTTACGGCTCTCCTAGCACAGATACGCAGTATTTT,CASSYGSPSTDTQYF
TRBJ1-2,-,TRBV2,-,TGTGCCAGCAGTCTCCCGGGAGGGAACTATGGCTACACCTTC,CASSLPGGNYGYTF
TRBJ2-5,-,TRBV7-8,TRBD1,TGTGCCAGCAGCGTAGGGACAGTTCAAGAGACCCAGTACTTC,CASSVGTVQETQYF
TRBJ2-4,-,TRBV4-1,-,TGCGCCAGCAGCCAAGGAGCAGGTAGCGGCCTAGCCAAAAACATTCAGTACTTC,CASSQGAGSGLAKNIQYF
TRBJ2-1,-,TRBV6-5,-,TGTGCCAGCAGGGGGGAGGCGGCAGGGAGTGAGCAGTTCTTC,CASRGEAAGSEQFF
TRBJ2-7,-,TRBV7-2,TRBD2,TGTGCCAGCAGCTATAGGGTGCGCGGGGGGGCAACGAGCGACGAGCAGTACTTC,CASSYRVRGGATSDEQYF
TRBJ2-3,-,TRBV7-9,TRBD2,TGTGCCAGCAGGGACGGGGGGGCCCCAGATACGCAGTATTTT,CASRDGGAPDTQYF
TRBJ2-1,-,TRBV11-1,TRBD1,TGTGCCAGCAGCTTCGGTGGCAGGGGGTTGCGGAATGAGCAGTTCTTC,CASSFGGRGLRNEQFF
TRBJ2-3,-,TRBV9,TRBD1,TGTGCCAGCAGCGTAGGGGACAGTGGCACAGATACGCAGTATTTT,CASSVGDSGTDTQYF
TRBJ2-7,-,TRBV11-3,-,TGTGCCAGCAGCTCCTGGGGAGATTACGAGCAGTACTTC,CASSSWGDYEQYF
TRBJ1-6,-,TRBV7-2,-,TGTGCCAGCAGCTTAGACGATAGCTCCTATAATTCACCCCTCCACTTT,CASSLDDSSYNSPLHF
TRBJ1-1,once,TRBV6-5,-,TGTGCCAGCAGTAATTTAGACAAGCCTGAAGCTTTCTTT,CASSNLDKPEAFF
TRBJ2-7,few,TRBV5-4,TRBD2,TGTGCCAGCAGCTGGGGATCGACTAGCGGGGGGGACGAGCAGTACTTC,CASSWGSTSGGDEQYF
TRBJ1-3,-,TRBV5-5,-,TGTGCCAGCAGCCCCCGGGAGCTCAGCTCTGGAAACACCATATATTTT,CASSPRELSSGNTIYF
TRBJ1-2,-,TRBV9,-,TGTGCCAGCAGCGCCGAGGGAGGGTACTATGGCTACACCTTC,CASSAEGGYYGYTF